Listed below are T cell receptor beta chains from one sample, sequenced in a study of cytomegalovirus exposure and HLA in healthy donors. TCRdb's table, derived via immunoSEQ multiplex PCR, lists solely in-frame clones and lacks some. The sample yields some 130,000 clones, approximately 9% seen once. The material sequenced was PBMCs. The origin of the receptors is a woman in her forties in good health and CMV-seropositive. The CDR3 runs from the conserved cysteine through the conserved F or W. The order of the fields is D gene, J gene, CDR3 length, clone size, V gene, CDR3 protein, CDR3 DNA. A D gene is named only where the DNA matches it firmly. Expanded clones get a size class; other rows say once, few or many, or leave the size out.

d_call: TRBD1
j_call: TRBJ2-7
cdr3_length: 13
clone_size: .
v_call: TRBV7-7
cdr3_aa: CASSWRQGYEQYF
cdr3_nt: TGTGCCAGCAGCTGGAGACAGGGCTACGAGCAGTACTTC

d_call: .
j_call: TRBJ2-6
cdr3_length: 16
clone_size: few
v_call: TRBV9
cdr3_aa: CASSVARGTGANVLTF
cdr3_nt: TGTGCCAGCAGCGTGGCGAGGGGGACTGGGGCCAACGTCCTGACTTTC

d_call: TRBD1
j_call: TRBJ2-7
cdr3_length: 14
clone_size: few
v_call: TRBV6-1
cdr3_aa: CASSPRPTGEEQYF
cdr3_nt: TGTGCCAGCAGTCCGCGCCCGACAGGGGAAGAGCAGTACTTC

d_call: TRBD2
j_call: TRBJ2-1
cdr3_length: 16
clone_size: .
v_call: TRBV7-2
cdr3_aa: CASSLAFSGGYNEQFF
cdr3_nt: TGTGCCAGCAGCTTAGCGTTCAGCGGGGGGTACAATGAGCAGTTCTTC

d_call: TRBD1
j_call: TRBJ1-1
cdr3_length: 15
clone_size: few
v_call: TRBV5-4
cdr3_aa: CASSMDRGLGESAFF
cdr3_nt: TGTGCCAGCAGCATGGACAGGGGTCTAGGGGAATCAGCTTTCTTT

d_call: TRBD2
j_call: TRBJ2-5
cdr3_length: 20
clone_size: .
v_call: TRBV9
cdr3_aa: CASSVATGIAGAEIQETQYF
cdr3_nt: TGTGCCAGCAGCGTAGCTACAGGGATAGCGGGGGCGGAAATACAAGAGACCCAGTACTTC

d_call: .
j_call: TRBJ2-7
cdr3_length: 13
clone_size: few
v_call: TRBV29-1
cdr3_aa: CSVAQGVAYEQYF
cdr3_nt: TGCAGCGTTGCACAAGGGGTCGCCTACGAGCAGTACTTC

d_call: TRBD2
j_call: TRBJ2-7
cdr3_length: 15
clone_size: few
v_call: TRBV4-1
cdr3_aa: CASSQDRAGGKEQYF
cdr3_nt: TGCGCCAGCAGCCAAGACCGAGCGGGGGGGAAAGAGCAGTACTTC

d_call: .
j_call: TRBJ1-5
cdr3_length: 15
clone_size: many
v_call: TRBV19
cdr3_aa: CASASYQVVDQPQHF
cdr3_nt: TGTGCCAGTGCATCCTATCAAGTTGTTGATCAGCCCCAGCATTTT

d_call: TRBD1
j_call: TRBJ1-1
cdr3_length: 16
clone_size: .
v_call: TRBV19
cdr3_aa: CASRDRETLGGTEAFF
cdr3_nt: TGTGCCAGTAGGGACAGGGAAACTTTAGGGGGCACTGAAGCTTTCTTT

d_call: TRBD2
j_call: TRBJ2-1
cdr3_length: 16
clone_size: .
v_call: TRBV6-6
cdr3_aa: CASSNLLAGGQGEQFF
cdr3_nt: TGTGCCAGCAGTAACCTACTAGCGGGGGGGCAGGGTGAGCAGTTCTTC

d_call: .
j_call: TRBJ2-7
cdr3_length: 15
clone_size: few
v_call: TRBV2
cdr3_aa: CASSEAGGSSYEQYF
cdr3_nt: TGTGCCAGCAGTGAAGCTGGAGGGAGCTCCTACGAGCAGTACTTC

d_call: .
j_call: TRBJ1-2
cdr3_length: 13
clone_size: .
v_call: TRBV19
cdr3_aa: CASSWEGNYGYTF
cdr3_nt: TGTGCCAGTAGTTGGGAGGGGAACTATGGCTACACCTTC

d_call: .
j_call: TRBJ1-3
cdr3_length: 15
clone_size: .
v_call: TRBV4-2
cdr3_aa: CASSQTGFSGNTIYF
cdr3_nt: TGTGCCAGCAGCCAGACAGGTTTCTCTGGAAACACCATATATTTT

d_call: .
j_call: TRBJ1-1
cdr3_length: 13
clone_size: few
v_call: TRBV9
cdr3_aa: CASGREPTTEAFF
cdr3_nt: TGTGCCAGCGGACGGGAGCCTACCACTGAAGCTTTCTTT

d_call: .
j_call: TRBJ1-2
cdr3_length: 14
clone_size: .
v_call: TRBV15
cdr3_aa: CATSTPQGEDGYTF
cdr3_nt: TGTGCCACCAGCACCCCACAGGGAGAGGATGGCTACACCTTC

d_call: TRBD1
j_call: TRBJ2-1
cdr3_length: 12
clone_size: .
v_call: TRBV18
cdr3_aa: CASSPGQDEQFF
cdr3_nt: TGTGCCAGCTCACCCGGACAGGATGAACAGTTCTTC

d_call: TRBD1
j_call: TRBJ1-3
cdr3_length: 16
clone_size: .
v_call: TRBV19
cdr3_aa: CASSFLDRASGNTIYF
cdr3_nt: TGTGCCAGTAGTTTCCTCGACAGGGCGTCTGGAAACACCATATATTTT

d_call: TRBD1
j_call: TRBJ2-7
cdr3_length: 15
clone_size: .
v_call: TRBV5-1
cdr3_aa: CASSPGTGPTYEQYF
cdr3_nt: TGCGCCAGCAGCCCGGGGACAGGACCTACCTACGAGCAGTACTTC

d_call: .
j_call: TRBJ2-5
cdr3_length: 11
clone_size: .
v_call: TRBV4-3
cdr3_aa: CASSPQETQYF
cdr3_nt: TGCGCCAGCAGCCCGCAAGAGACCCAGTACTTC

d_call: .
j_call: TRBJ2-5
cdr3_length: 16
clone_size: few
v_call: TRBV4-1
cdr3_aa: CASSQVHSIGRKTQYF
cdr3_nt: TGCGCCAGCAGCCAAGTTCACAGTATTGGCCGAAAGACCCAGTACTTC

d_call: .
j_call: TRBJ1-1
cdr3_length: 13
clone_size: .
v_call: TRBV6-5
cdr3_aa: CASRGTGFTEAFF
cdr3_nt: TGTGCCAGCAGAGGTACAGGGTTCACTGAAGCTTTCTTT

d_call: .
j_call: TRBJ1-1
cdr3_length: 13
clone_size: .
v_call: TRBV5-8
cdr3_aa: CASSFEQGTEAFF
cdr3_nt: TGTGCCAGCAGCTTCGAACAGGGAACTGAAGCTTTCTTT

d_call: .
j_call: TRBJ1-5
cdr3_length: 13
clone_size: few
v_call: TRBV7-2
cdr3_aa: CASSLIGGQPQHF
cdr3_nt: TGTGCCAGCAGCTTAATAGGGGGTCAGCCCCAGCATTTT

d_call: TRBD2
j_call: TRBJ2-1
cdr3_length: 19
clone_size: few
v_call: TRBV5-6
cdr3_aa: CASSLGPVLLAGGLNEQFF
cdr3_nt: TGTGCCAGCAGCTTGGGACCGGTTCTCCTAGCGGGGGGGCTCAATGAGCAGTTCTTC

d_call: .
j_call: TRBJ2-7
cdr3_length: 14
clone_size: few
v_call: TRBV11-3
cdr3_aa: CASSLDHQGHEQYF
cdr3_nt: TGTGCCAGCAGCTTAGATCATCAGGGCCACGAGCAGTACTTC

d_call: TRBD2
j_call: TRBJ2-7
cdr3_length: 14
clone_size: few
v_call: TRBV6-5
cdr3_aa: CASSYGTRVGEQYF
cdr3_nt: TGTGCCAGCAGTTACGGGACTAGAGTTGGTGAGCAGTACTTC

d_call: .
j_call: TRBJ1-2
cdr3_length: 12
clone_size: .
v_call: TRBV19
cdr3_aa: CASRTTLYGYTF
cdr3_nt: TGTGCCAGTAGGACAACCCTCTATGGCTACACCTTC